This T cell receptor beta chain comes out of a study of a mutant IDH1 vaccine in newly diagnosed glioma. Study information: The therapy given earlier, which was standard therapy, consisted of radiotherapy, temozolomide, or both, and most of the patients received both. Regarding the study as a whole: Changes in top peripheral clonotypes did not appear linked to pseudoprogression.

The CDR3 has 14 amino acids. Germline V gene lookup returns CDR1 SGHTA and CDR2 FQGNSA. V was pared by 5 bases and J by 8 bases, with 11 bases of the junction left unmatched. Time point defined: baseline, week 1 (first vaccination visit). The sample's treatment: pre-vaccination baseline after standard-of-care therapy. The astrocytomas were IDH1-mutant, ATRX-negative, and WHO grade 3 or 4. With regard to this clone: Its antigen is not known. This sample also contains other DNA sequences that code for the same CDR3.

Method: immunoSEQ multiplex PCR; TCRdb's copy keeps in-frame clones and lacks some. The repertoire holds about 92,000 clones, with under 90% as singletons. This sequence joins TRBV7-2 and TRBJ1-2, with 7 bases lining up with TRBD1. This specimen was PBMCs, taken from a glioma patient treated with radiotherapy, temozolomide or both. This receptor was taken from a woman aged 45-65 years with glioma. The CDR3 DNA is TGTGCCAGCAGCACCCCAGGGGGATTTTGGGGCTACACCTTC. Residues: CASSTPGGFWGYTF.